This TCR beta chain was recorded in a study of cytomegalovirus exposure and HLA in healthy donors. Study-level information: One earlier analysis, a look at 150 million to 200 million T cells, found fewer than 140 million unique TCR beta sequences.

As regards this clone: The antigen is undetermined.

This CDR3 is built from 14 residues. Germline assignment: CDR1 SGHTA and CDR2 FQGNSA. V dropped 0 bases and J dropped 7 bases, with 13 bases sitting between them. The PCR had 60 Vbeta and 13 Jbeta primers. Authors' methods: In a later analysis, the count reached 74 million or so unique TCR beta chains, with roughly 9.9 million shared. Assay used: immunoSEQ multiplex PCR; TCRdb lists only in-frame clones, some missing. V and J calls and clone size are those listed in that table; D and trimming were worked out from the DNA. The sample's table shows approximately 180,000 clones. Whole-study results and caveats: In vitro, three CMV-associated chains proved specific for CMV antigens. Presence/absence analyses took donor sequencing depth as roughly uniform.

Sequenced input: PBMCs. The chain combines TRBV7-2 with TRBJ2-7; D remains ambiguous. The TCR originated in a man between 25 and 39 years old in good health and CMV-seronegative. The CDR3 spells CASSLAPGDSEQYF. The CDR3 coding sequence is TGTGCCAGCAGCTTAGCGCCCGGAGATTCTGAGCAGTACTTC.